These 23 T cell receptor beta chains share one sample of origin, sequenced in a study of blood T cell repertoires in COVID-19. Sequencing was performed with immunoSEQ multiplex PCR; in TCRdb, only in-frame clones are kept and a portion is missing. The sample has about 110,000 clones; 85% are singletons. Material: peripheral blood. These receptors were obtained from a human donor in a cohort sampled during active COVID-19.

The chain carries TRBV6-5 and TRBJ1-4, with TRBD1 as a possible D gene (6 bases). The CDR3 is 14 amino acids. Germline V CDR1 and CDR2: MNHEY, SVGAGI. V lost 2 bases to trimming and J lost 6 bases, with 10 bases between them. CDR3 protein: CASSYTRGYEKLFF. CDR3 DNA sequence: TGTGCCAGCAGTTACACCAGGGGATATGAAAAACTGTTTTTT.

V gene TRBV7-9 combines with J gene TRBJ1-4; a weak D match, TRBD1 (5 bases). The germline gives CDR1 SEHNR, CDR2 FQNEAQ (reference sequence). This CDR3 comprises 12 residues. Trimming took 4 bases from V and 10 from J, leaving 10 bases between them. The CDR3 DNA reads as TGTGCCAGCAGCTCCGACAGAGGAAAACTGTTTTTT. Amino acids: CASSSDRGKLFF.

J is TRBJ2-7 and V is TRBV6-6; no reliable D call. The V end lost 2 bases, the J end lost 0 bases, and 5 bases lay between the germline ends. Germline V gene data show CDR1 as MNHNY and CDR2 as SVGAGI (reference sequence). This CDR3 has 13 amino acids. The CDR3 DNA reads as TGTGCCAGCAGTTACCGGAGCTCCTACGAGCAGTACTTC. It yields the protein CASSYRSSYEQYF.

The chain combines TRBV4-3 with TRBJ1-5; no firm D call. The V end was cut by 0 bases, the J end by 10 bases, with 16 bases between. The CDR3 is 15 residues long. Germline V gene lookup returns CDR1 LGHNA and CDR2 YSLEER. The CDR3 region has the DNA TGCGCCAGCAGCCAAGATTGGGCAGCCGTGGGTCCCCAGCATTTT. Translated: CASSQDWAAVGPQHF.

The V and J genes are TRBV5-1 and TRBJ2-7; TRBD1 agrees at 8 bases. From germline, CDR1 is SGHRS and CDR2 YFSETQ. This CDR3 spans 13 amino acids. V gave up 3 bases and J gave up 5 bases; unmatched junction bases: 4. This CDR3 is CASSWGQVNEQYF. The CDR3 DNA follows: TGCGCCAGCAGCTGGGGACAGGTGAACGAGCAGTACTTC. Full variable domain (missing parts from reference TRBV5-1 and TRBJ2-7): KAGVTQTPRYLIKTRGQQVTLSCSPISGHRSVSWYQQTPGQGLQFLFEYFSETQRNKGNFPGRFSGRQFSNSRSEMNVSTLELGDSALYLCASSWGQVNEQYFGPGTRLTVT.

The chain has TRBV11-2 and TRBJ2-3; no clear D. Germline V gives CDR1 SGHAT, CDR2 FQNNGV. V gave up 4 bases and J gave up 6 bases, with 8 bases separating them. This CDR3 is 12 amino acids long. CDR3 sequence: CASSSRRDTQYF. As DNA, the CDR3 is TGTGCCAGCAGCTCCCGCAGGGATACGCAGTATTTT.

A single count supports this clone. CDR3 nucleotides: TGTGCCACCAGTGATCACACGCGGCGGGGCGCCACGGAGCAGTTCTTC. As protein: CATSDHTRRGATEQFF. The rearrangement uses TRBV24-1 and TRBJ2-1; a weak D match, TRBD2 (6 bases). Between the trimmed V and J ends, which lost 3 bases and 10 bases, there was a span of 21 bases. The CDR3 consists of 16 residues. Germline loops: CDR1 KGHDR, CDR2 SFDVKD.

The genes are TRBV6-6 and TRBJ2-3, with TRBD2 matching 8 bases. The CDR3 totals 15 residues. Germline CDR1 is MNHNY and CDR2 is SVGAGI (reference sequence). The junction had 16 bases not matched to a gene; V was cut back by 7 bases and J by 10 bases. CDR3 amino acids: CASTGAGEYAGAQYF. CDR3 bases: TGTGCCAGCACCGGAGCGGGGGAGTACGCAGGGGCGCAGTATTTT.

CDR3 nucleotide sequence: TGTGCCAGCAGTTACTCTCCGGGACAGGGCTTCAATGAGCAGTTCTTC. Its protein product is CASSYSPGQGFNEQFF. This chain uses TRBV6-2 or TRBV6-3 with TRBJ2-1; 9 nucleotides line up with TRBD1. V shed 0 bases and J 6 bases; nucleotides not matched to a gene: 6. The V gene's germline CDR1 is MNHEY and CDR2 SVGEGT. The CDR3 is 16 residues long.

Only one count was recorded for this clone. This chain connects TRBV14 to TRBJ2-1; 7 nucleotides match TRBD2. The V segment lost 1 base and the J segment 5 bases; nucleotides outside the gene matches: 5. Per the germline V gene, CDR1 is SGHDN and CDR2 is FVKESK. The CDR3 extends over 15 amino acids. The CDR3 DNA reads TGTGCCAGCAGCCAAGTGCGGGGGAAGGACAATGAGCAGTTCTTC. It encodes CASSQVRGKDNEQFF.

V and J are TRBV28 and TRBJ2-3; TRBD2 matches at 9 bases. The CDR3 covers 14 residues. The ends lost 8 bases at V and 2 bases at J; junction bases unmatched: 5. Germline CDR1 is MDHEN and CDR2 is SYDVKM. CDR3 loop: CASRVAGVTDTQYF. The CDR3 coding sequence is TGTGCCAGCCGAGTAGCGGGGGTCACAGATACGCAGTATTTT. The full variable domain, with the rest looked up from reference TRBV28 and TRBJ2-3, is DVKVTQSSRYLVKRTGEKVFLECVQDMDHENMFWYRQDPGLGLRLIYFSYDVKMKEKGDIPEGYSVSREKKERFSLILESASTNQTSMYLCASRVAGVTDTQYFGPGTRLTVL.

The chain recombines TRBV6-6 with TRBJ2-2, with 12 nucleotides matching TRBD1. Germline values: CDR1 MNHNY, CDR2 SVGAGI (reference sequence). The CDR3 length is 13 residues. V dropped 11 bases and J dropped 7; count of bases not matched to a gene: 5. The CDR3 nucleotides are TGTGCCGCGGGACAGGGGGCGTACGGGGAGCTGTTTTTT. It yields the protein CAAGQGAYGELFF.

The V and J genes are TRBV29-1 and TRBJ2-3, with 15 bases matching TRBD2. Germline V CDR1 and CDR2: SQVTM, ANQGSEA. With 6 bases clipped from V and 1 base from J, the junction kept 8 bases outside the gene matches. The CDR3 extends over 17 amino acids. CDR3 region: CSVFGTSGGFRTDTQYF. CDR3 DNA sequence: TGCAGCGTCTTTGGGACTAGCGGGGGGTTCCGCACAGATACGCAGTATTTT.

The chain has TRBV6-2 or TRBV6-3 and TRBJ1-4, with D possibly being TRBD1 (6 bases). The V end was cut by 2 bases, the J end by 7 bases, with 17 bases between. CDR3 length: 16 residues. Germline lookup yields CDR1 MNHEY and CDR2 SVGEGT. CDR3 coding DNA: TGTGCCAGCAGTTACGGACGGGGGGCGCTGAGTGAAAAACTGTTTTTT. It yields the protein CASSYGRGALSEKLFF.

This clone has just a few counts. This chain links TRBV19 with TRBJ1-2, with a possible D match to TRBD1 (5 bases). The CDR3 is 15 amino acids. Germline V gives CDR1 LNHDA, CDR2 SQIVND (reference sequence). The V end was cut by 4 bases, the J end by 1 base, with 13 bases between. The CDR3 protein is CASSSSGTLNYGYTF. CDR3 DNA sequence: TGTGCCAGTAGTAGTTCCGGGACTCTTAACTATGGCTACACCTTC.

V gene TRBV7-2 combines with J gene TRBJ1-2; 8 bases align to TRBD1. The CDR3 sequence is 15 residues long. Germline assignment: CDR1 SGHTA and CDR2 FQGNSA. Losses at the gene ends were 5 bases for V and 1 base for J; bases not matched to a gene: 6. The CDR3 DNA follows: TGTGCCAGCAGCCACGGACAGGGCCTTAACTATGGCTACACCTTC. It codes for CASSHGQGLNYGYTF.

The genes are TRBV13 and TRBJ2-1, with TRBD2 matching over 8 bases. J lost 13 bases, V lost 5 bases, and 7 bases had no gene match. Germline V CDR1 and CDR2: PRHDT, FYEKMQ (reference sequence). The length of the CDR3 is 12 residues. The CDR3 DNA sequence: TGTGCCAGCAGCCCCCCGGGGGGGCGTCAGTTCTTC. Encoded protein: CASSPPGGRQFF.

The chain carries TRBV6-5 and TRBJ1-1; 8 nucleotides agree with TRBD1. The CDR3 length is 11 residues. The germline V gene has CDR1 MNHEY and CDR2 SVGAGI. V gave up 6 bases and J gave up 12 bases; unmatched junction bases: 6. The CDR3 coding sequence is TGTGCCAGCAGGAAACAGGGGGGAACTTTCTTT. It encodes CASRKQGGTFF.

This chain connects TRBV7-6 to TRBJ2-2; perhaps TRBD1 as D (6 bases). The V end lost 5 bases, the J end lost 3 bases, and 10 bases lay between the germline ends. CDR1 is SGHVS, CDR2 FNYEAQ, per germline. The CDR3 extends over 14 amino acids. The CDR3: CASSRQADTGELFF. In DNA form, the CDR3 reads TGTGCCAGCAGCCGACAGGCCGACACCGGGGAGCTGTTTTTT.

The chain combines TRBV7-9 with TRBJ2-5, with 7 bases lining up with TRBD2. Germline assignment: CDR1 SEHNR and CDR2 FQNEAQ (reference sequence). The junction had 13 bases not matched to a gene; V was cut back by 5 bases and J by 1 base. The CDR3 spans 17 residues. The CDR3 spells CASSPIWGWGGQETQYF. The CDR3 DNA reads TGTGCCAGCAGCCCCATATGGGGCTGGGGGGGCCAAGAGACCCAGTACTTC.

In this sample, this clone turned up once. Germline and junction disagree at one end, which may indicate a read error. The rearrangement links TRBV7-9 to TRBJ1-4; D not certain. Germline-derived CDR1 and CDR2 are SEHNR and FQNEAQ (reference sequence). This CDR3 is built from 15 residues. CDR3 in amino acids: CASSLSEGRNAKLFF. CDR3 coding DNA: TGTGCCAGCAGCTTATCTGAGGGTAGGAATGCAAAACTGTTTTTT.

V and J are TRBV7-3 and TRBJ2-1, with TRBD2 matching over 14 bases. Losses at the gene ends were 4 bases for V and 6 bases for J; bases not matched to a gene: 8. CDR3 length: 17 residues. Germline V gene lookup returns CDR1 SGHTA and CDR2 FQGTGA. Written as DNA, the CDR3 is TGTGCCAGCAGCTCCCTGACTAGCGGGGGGGCACTCAATGAGCAGTTCTTC. It yields the protein CASSSLTSGGALNEQFF.

The chain couples TRBV3-1 (or the pseudogene TRBV3-2) to TRBJ1-6; TRBD1 agrees at 8 bases. The J segment lost 10 bases and the V segment lost 1 base, leaving 6 bases of the junction unmatched. CDR3 length equals 15 residues. From germline, CDR1 is LGHDT and CDR2 YNNKEL (reference sequence). The CDR3 region has the DNA TGTGCCAGCAGCCAAGTGGGGACAGGAGCCTCACCCCTCCACTTT. Protein: CASSQVGTGASPLHF.